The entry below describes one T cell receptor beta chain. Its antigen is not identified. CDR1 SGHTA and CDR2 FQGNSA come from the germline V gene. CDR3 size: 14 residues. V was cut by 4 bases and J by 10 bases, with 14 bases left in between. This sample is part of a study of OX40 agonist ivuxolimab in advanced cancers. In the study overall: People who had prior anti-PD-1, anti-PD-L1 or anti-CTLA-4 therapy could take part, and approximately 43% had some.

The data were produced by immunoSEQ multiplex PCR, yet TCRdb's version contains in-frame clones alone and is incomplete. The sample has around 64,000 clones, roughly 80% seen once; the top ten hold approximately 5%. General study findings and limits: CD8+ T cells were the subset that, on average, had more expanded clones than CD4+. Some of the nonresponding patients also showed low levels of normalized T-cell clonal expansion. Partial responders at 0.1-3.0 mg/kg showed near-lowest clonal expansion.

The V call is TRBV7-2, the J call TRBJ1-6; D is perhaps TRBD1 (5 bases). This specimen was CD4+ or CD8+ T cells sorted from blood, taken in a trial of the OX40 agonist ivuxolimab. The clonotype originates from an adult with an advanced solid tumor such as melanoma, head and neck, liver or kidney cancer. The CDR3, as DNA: TGTGCCAGCAGCTCACCCTTCGGGGACTCACCCCTCCACTTT. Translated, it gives CASSSPFGDSPLHF.